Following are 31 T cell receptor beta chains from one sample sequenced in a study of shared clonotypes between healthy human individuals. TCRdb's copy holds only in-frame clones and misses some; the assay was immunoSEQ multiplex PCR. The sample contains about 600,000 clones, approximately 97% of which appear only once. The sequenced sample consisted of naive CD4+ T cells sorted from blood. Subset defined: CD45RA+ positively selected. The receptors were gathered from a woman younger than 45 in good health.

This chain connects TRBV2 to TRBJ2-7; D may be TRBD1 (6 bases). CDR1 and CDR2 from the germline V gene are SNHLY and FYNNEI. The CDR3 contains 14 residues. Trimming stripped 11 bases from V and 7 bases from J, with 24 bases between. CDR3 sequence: CAGTRGHGSGEQYF. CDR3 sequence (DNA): TGTGCCGGCACTAGGGGACACGGGTCCGGGGAGCAGTACTTC.

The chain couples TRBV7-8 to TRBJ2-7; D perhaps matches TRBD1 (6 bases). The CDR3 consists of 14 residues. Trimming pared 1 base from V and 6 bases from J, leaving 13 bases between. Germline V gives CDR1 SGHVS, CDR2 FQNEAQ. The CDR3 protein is CASSLVQGFSEQYF. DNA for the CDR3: TGTGCCAGCAGCTTAGTACAGGGATTCTCCGAGCAGTACTTC.

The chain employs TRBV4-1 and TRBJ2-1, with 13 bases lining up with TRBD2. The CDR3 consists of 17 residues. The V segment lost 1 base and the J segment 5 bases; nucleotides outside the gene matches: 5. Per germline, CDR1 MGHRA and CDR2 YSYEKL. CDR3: CASSQGGLAGPNNEQFF. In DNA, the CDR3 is TGCGCCAGCAGCCAAGGGGGACTAGCGGGGCCAAACAATGAGCAGTTCTTC.

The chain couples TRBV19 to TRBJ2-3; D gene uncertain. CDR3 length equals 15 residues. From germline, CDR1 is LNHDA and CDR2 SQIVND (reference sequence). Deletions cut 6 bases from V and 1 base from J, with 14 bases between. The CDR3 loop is CASSTDRSGTDTQYF. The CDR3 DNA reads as TGTGCCAGTAGCACGGACCGGTCGGGCACAGATACGCAGTATTTT.

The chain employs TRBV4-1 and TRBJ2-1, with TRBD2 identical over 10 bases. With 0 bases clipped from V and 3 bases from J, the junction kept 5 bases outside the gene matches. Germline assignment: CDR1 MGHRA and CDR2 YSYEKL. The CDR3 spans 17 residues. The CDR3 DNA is TGCGCCAGCAGCCAAGATTTGGGGACTAGCGTCTACAATGAGCAGTTCTTC. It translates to CASSQDLGTSVYNEQFF.

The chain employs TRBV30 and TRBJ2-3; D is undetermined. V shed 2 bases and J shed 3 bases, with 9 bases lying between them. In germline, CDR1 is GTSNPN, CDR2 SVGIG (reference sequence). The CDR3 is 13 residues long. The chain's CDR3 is CAWSSQLTDTQYF. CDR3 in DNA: TGTGCCTGGAGTTCCCAGCTTACAGATACGCAGTATTTT.

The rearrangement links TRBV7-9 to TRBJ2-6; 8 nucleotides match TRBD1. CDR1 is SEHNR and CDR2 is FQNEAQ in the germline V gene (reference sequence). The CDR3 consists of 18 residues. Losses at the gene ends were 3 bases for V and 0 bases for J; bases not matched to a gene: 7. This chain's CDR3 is CASSFRTGISSGANVLTF. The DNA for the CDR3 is TGTGCCAGCAGCTTCCGGACAGGGATCAGCTCTGGGGCCAACGTCCTGACTTTC.

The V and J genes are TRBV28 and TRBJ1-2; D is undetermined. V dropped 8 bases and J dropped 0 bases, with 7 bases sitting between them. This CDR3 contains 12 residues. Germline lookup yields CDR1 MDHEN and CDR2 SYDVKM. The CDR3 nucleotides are TGTGCCAGCCTTAGTACTAACTATGGCTACACCTTC. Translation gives CASLSTNYGYTF.

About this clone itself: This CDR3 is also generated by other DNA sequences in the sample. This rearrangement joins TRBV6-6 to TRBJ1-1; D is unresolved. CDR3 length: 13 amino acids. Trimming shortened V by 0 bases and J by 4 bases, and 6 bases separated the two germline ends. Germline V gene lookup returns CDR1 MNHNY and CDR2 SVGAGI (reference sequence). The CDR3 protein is CASSYSPGTEAFF. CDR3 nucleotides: TGTGCCAGCAGTTACTCTCCCGGCACTGAAGCTTTCTTT.

The CDR3 sequence is CASSESWTQETQYF. CDR3 coding DNA: TGCGCCAGCAGTGAGTCCTGGACACAAGAGACCCAGTACTTC. V and J are TRBV10-2 and TRBJ2-5; D may be TRBD1 (5 bases). There are 14 residues in the CDR3. Germline-derived CDR1 and CDR2 are WSHSY and SAAADI. The ends were cut back, 0 bases at V and 2 bases at J, with 7 bases in the middle.

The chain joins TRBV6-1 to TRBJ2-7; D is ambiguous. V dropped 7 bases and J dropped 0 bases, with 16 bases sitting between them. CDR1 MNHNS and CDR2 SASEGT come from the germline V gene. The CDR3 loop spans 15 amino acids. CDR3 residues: CASTEPGHLSYEQYF. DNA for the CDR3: TGTGCCAGCACAGAACCGGGCCACCTCTCCTACGAGCAGTACTTC.

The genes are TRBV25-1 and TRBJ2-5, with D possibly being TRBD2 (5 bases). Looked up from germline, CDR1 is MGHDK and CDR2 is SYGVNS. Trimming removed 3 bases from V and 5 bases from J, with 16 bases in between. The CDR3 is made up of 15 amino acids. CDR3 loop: CASSDQDFYTETQYF. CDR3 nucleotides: TGTGCCAGCAGTGATCAGGACTTTTATACGGAGACCCAGTACTTC.

CDR3 coding DNA: TGTGCCAGCAGCCAACCCTCGGGACAGGGCTCCTACGAGCAGTACTTC. Translation: CASSQPSGQGSYEQYF. J is TRBJ2-7 and V is TRBV5-4; 9 nucleotides line up with TRBD1. Germline CDR1 SGHNT, CDR2 YYREEE (reference sequence). Losses at the gene ends were 4 bases for V and 0 bases for J; bases not matched to a gene: 8. This CDR3 region has 16 residues.

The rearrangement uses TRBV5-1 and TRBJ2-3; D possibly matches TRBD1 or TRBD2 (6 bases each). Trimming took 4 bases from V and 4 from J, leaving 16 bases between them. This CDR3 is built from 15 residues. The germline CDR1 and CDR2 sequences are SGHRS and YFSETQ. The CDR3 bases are TGCGCCAGCAGCGTACCGAGGAGGGGGTCAGATACGCAGTATTTT. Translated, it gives CASSVPRRGSDTQYF.

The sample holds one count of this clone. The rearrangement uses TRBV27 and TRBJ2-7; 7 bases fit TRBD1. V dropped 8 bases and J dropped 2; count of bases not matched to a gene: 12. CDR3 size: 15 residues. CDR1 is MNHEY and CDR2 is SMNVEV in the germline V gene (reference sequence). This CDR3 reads CASSPVGTVPYEQYF. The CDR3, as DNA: TGTGCCAGCTCCCCTGTCGGGACAGTACCCTACGAGCAGTACTTC.

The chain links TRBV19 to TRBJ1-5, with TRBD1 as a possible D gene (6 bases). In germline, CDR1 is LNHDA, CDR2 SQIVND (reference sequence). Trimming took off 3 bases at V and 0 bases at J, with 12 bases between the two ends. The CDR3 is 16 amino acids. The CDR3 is CASSMKGGYSNQPQHF. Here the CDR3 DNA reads TGTGCCAGTAGTATGAAGGGGGGTTATAGCAATCAGCCCCAGCATTTT.

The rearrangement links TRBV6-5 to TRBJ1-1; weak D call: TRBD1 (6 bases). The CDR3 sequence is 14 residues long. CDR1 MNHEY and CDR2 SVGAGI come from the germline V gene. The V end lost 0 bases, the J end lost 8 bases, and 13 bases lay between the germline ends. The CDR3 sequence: CASSYSKPGAEAFF. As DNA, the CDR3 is TGTGCCAGCAGTTACTCTAAGCCAGGGGCCGAAGCTTTCTTT.

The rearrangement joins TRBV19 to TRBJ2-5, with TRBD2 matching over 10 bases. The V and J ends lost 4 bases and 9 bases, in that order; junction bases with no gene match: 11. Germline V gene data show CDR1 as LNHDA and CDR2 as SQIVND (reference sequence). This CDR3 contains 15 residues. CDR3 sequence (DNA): TGTGCCAGTAGTACGTCGGGGCTAGCGGGAGTGGCCCAGTACTTC. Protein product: CASSTSGLAGVAQYF.

CDR3 nucleotides: TGTGCCAGCAGTCAGCAGGGTGGGGCCGGGGAGCTGTTTTTT. Protein product: CASSQQGGAGELFF. The chain is built from TRBV25-1 and TRBJ2-2; possible D gene TRBD1, 5 bases. Trimming shortened V by 5 bases and J by 6 bases, and 13 bases separated the two germline ends. The length of the CDR3 is 14 residues. Looked up from germline, CDR1 is MGHDK and CDR2 is SYGVNS.

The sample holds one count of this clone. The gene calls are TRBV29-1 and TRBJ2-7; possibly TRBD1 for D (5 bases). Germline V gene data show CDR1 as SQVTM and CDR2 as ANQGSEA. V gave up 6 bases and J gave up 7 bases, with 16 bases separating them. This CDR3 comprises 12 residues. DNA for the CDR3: TGCAGCGTAGGACACACCCCGTGGGAGCAGTACTTC. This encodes CSVGHTPWEQYF.

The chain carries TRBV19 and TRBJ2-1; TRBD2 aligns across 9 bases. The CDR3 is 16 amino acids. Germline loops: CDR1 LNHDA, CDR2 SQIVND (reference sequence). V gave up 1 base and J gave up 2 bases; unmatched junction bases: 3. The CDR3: CASSIVGGRAYNEQFF. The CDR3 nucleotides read TGTGCCAGTAGTATAGTTGGCGGGAGGGCCTACAATGAGCAGTTCTTC.

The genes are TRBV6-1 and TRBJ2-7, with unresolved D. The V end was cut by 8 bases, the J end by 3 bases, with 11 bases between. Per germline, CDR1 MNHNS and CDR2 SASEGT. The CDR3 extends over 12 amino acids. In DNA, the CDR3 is TGTGCCAGCGGAGCAGCCGTCTACGAGCAGTACTTC. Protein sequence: CASGAAVYEQYF.

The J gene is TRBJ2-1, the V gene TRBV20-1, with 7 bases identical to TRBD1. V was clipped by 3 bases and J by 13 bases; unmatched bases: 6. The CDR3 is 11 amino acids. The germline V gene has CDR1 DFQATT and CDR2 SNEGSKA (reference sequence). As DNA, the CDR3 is TGCAGTGCTAGGACACAGGGGACCCAGTTCTTC. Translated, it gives CSARTQGTQFF.

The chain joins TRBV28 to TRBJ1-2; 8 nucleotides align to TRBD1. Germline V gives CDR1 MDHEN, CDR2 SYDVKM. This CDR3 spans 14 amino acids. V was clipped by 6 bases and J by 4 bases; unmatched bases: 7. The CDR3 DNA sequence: TGTGCCAGCAGGAACAGGGGGTCCGGCTATGGCTACACCTTC. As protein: CASRNRGSGYGYTF.

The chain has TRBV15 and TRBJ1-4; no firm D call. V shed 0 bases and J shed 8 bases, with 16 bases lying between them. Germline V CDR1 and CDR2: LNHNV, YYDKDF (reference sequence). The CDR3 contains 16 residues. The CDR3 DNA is TGTGCCACCAGCAGAGATGCTACTGCGCGGGCGGAAAAACTGTTTTTT. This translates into CATSRDATARAEKLFF.

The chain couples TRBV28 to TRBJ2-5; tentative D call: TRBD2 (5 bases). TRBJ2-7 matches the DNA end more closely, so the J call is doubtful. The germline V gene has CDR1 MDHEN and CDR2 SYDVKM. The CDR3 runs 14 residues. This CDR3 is CASSLSGSSYEQYF. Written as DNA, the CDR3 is TGTGCCAGCAGTTTAAGTGGGAGTTCCTACGAGCAGTACTTC.

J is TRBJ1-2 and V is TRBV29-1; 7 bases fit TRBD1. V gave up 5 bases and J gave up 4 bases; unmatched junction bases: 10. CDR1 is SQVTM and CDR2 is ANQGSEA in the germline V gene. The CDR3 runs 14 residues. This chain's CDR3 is CSVSVTGIGYGYTF. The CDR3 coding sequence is TGCAGCGTTTCCGTGACAGGGATAGGCTATGGCTACACCTTC.

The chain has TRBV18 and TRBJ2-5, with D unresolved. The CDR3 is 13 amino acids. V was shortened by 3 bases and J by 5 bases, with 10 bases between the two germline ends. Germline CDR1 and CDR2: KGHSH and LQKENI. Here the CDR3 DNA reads TGTGCCAGCTCACCGAATTCTGAGGAGACCCAGTACTTC. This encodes CASSPNSEETQYF. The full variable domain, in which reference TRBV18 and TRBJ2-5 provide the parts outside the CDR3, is NAGVMQNPRHLVRRRGQEARLRCSPMKGHSHVYWYRQLPEEGLKFMVYLQKENIIDESGMPKERFSAEFPKEGPSILRIQQVVRGDSAAYFCASSPNSEETQYFGPGTRLLVL.

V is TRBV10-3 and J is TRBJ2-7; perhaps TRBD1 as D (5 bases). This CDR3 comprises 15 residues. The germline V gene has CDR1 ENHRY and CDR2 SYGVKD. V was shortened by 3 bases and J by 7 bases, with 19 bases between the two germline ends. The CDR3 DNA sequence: TGTGCCATCAGTGACATAGTCGGCAGGGTAAATGAGCAGTACTTC. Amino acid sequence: CAISDIVGRVNEQYF.

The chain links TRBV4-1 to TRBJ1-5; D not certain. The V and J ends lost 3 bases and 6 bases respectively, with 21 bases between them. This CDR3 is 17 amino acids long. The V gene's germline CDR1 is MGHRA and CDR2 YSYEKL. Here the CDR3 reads CASSHFPRTGLAQPQHF. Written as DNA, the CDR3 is TGCGCCAGCAGCCATTTTCCGCGGACGGGGTTGGCTCAGCCCCAGCATTTT.

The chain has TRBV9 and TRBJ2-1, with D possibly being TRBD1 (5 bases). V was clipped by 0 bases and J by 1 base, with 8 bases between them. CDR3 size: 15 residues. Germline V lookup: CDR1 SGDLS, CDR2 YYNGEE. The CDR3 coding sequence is TGTGCCAGCAGCGTAGGGGCAGGGTCCTACAATGAGCAGTTCTTC. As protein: CASSVGAGSYNEQFF.